This entry lists 8 T cell receptor beta chains sequenced from one sample in a study of response to subunit inactivated influenza vaccine. TCRdb analysed the RT-PCR reads with MiXCR anew, one entry per CDR3 protein. The sample records approximately 700,000 distinct CDR3 sequences, 15% to 18% being singletons. The sequencing used PBMCs from blood, collected less than 13 days after vaccination. These receptors originate from a man in his fifties or sixties who received an inactivated influenza vaccine.

This clonotype appeared a few times. The V gene is TRBV12-5, the J gene TRBJ2-5; weak D call: TRBD1 (5 bases). Looked up from germline, CDR1 is LGHNT and CDR2 is FRNRAP. There are 14 residues in the CDR3. Trimming cost V 1 base and J 1 base, with 7 bases left between them. The CDR3 protein is CASGLGQFQETQYF. The CDR3 DNA follows: TGTGCTAGTGGTTTGGGACAGTTCCAAGAGACCCAGTACTTC.

The table lists this clonotype with a few counts. The chain couples TRBV7-6 to TRBJ2-1, with 7 bases aligning to TRBD1. This CDR3 comprises 14 residues. J was trimmed by 2 bases and V by 3 bases; bases with no gene match: 1. CDR1 and CDR2 (germline): SGHVS, FNYEAQ. CDR3 amino acids: CASSFTGAYNEQFF. The CDR3 DNA follows: TGTGCCAGCAGCTTTACAGGGGCCTACAATGAGCAGTTCTTC.

This clonotype was counted a few times. V is TRBV6-5 and J is TRBJ2-1; possibly TRBD2 for D (5 bases). Per germline, CDR1 MNHEY and CDR2 SVGAGI. The CDR3 length is 15 residues. Trimming took off 2 bases at V and 4 bases at J, with 12 bases between the two ends. The CDR3 region has the DNA TGTGCCAGCAGTTACATTAGCGCCCCGTACAATGAGCAGTTCTTC. As protein: CASSYISAPYNEQFF.

This sequence joins TRBV21-1 and TRBJ2-3; the D call in the table, TRBD1, was not verified against the DNA. TRBV21-1 counts as a pseudogene. This CDR3 is 15 amino acids long. CDR3 bases: TGTGCCAGCAGCCCCCCAGGTCTCAGCACAGATACGCAGTATTTT. Its protein is CASSPPGLSTDTQYF.

Concerning this clonotype itself: Relative to the germline gene, one junction end is altered; a read error may explain this. V usage is TRBV11-2 and J usage is TRBJ2-2; 8 nucleotides match TRBD2. The CDR3 sequence is 18 residues long. CDR1 and CDR2 (germline): SGHAT, FQNNGV. CDR3 residues: CASSLGRGGGINTRELFF. The CDR3 DNA sequence: TGTGCCAGCAGCTTGGGTAGGGGCGGGGGGATCAACACCCGGGAGCTGTTTTTT.

This chain connects TRBV9 to TRBJ2-3; 7 positions agree with TRBD1. V lost 6 bases, J lost 0 bases, and 4 bases stayed unmatched. Per the germline V gene, CDR1 is SGDLS and CDR2 is YYNGEE. The CDR3 spans 14 residues. The CDR3 DNA follows: TGTGCCAGCACCGACAGGGCTAGCACAGATACGCAGTATTTT. Translation: CASTDRASTDTQYF.

The sample holds many counts of this clonotype. The gene calls are TRBV15 and TRBJ2-3; 8 bases agree with TRBD2. The CDR3 spans 15 residues. The V gene's germline CDR1 is LNHNV and CDR2 YYDKDF (reference sequence). J was trimmed by 4 bases and V by 5 bases; bases with no gene match: 8. The CDR3 loop reads CATSLLAVGSDTQYF. The DNA of the CDR3 is TGTGCCACCAGCCTACTAGCGGTCGGCTCAGATACGCAGTATTTT.

This clonotype was observed a handful of times. This chain links TRBV7-9 with TRBJ1-3, with TRBD1 as a possible D gene (5 bases). Germline values: CDR1 SEHNR, CDR2 FQNEAQ (reference sequence). The CDR3 runs to 15 residues. Deletions cut 2 bases from V and 0 bases from J, with 8 bases between. The CDR3 here is CASSLQGRSGNTIYF. DNA of the CDR3: TGTGCCAGCAGCTTACAGGGCCGCTCTGGAAACACCATATATTTT.